The rows below give T cell receptor beta chains drawn from one sample of a study of T cell repertoires in cytomegalovirus infection. From the reads, TCRdb called clonotypes with MiXCR, one entry per CDR3 protein. Altogether about 740,000 distinct CDR3 sequences are present, roughly 36% being singletons, with the ten largest covering 15% to 20%. No antigen has been assigned to these receptors. The sample consisted of cultured PBMCs, taken from culture after CMV antigen stimulation. Receptor source: a human donor in good health (CMV status not recorded). Some clones in this sample may be carry-over from other donors' samples. Each CDR3 is given with its conserved first and last residue. The D gene is left open where the match is weak. Clone size appears in some rows only: once, few, many, or a class for an expanded clone.

abundance: few; v_gene: TRBV12-3/TRBV12-4; d_gene: NA; j_gene: TRBJ1-2; CDR3nt: TGTGCCAGCAGTCAGGCAAATTTAGGAGCATCGAATGGCTACACCTTC; CDR3aa: CASSQANLGASNGYTF
abundance: NA; v_gene: TRBV2; d_gene: NA; j_gene: TRBJ1-1; CDR3nt: TGTGCCAGCAGGACCAGGGGTACGTCTAGCACTGAAGCTTTCTTT; CDR3aa: CASRTRGTSSTEAFF
abundance: NA; v_gene: TRBV5-1; d_gene: NA; j_gene: TRBJ2-3; CDR3nt: TGCGCCAGCAGCTTGTTGGGCAGGGGATTGTCAGATACGCAGTATTTT; CDR3aa: CASSLLGRGLSDTQYF
abundance: NA; v_gene: TRBV7-6; d_gene: NA; j_gene: TRBJ1-3; CDR3nt: TGTGCCAGCAGTCCCGCCCCGGGGGCGAGTCCTGGAAACACCATATATTTT; CDR3aa: CASSPAPGASPGNTIYF
abundance: many; v_gene: TRBV11-2; d_gene: NA; j_gene: TRBJ1-1; CDR3nt: TGTGCCAGCAGCTTGGGGGCCGCGGGCGCTGAAGCTTTCTTT; CDR3aa: CASSLGAAGAEAFF
abundance: few; v_gene: TRBV7-3; d_gene: NA; j_gene: TRBJ2-1; CDR3nt: TGTGCCAGCAGCTTACCTTGGGGTTCGTGGAATGAGCAGTTCTTC; CDR3aa: CASSLPWGSWNEQFF
abundance: many; v_gene: TRBV7-2; d_gene: TRBD2; j_gene: TRBJ2-7; CDR3nt: TGTGCCAGCAGCCCAGGGACTAGCAGAGGCCACGAGCAGTACTTC; CDR3aa: CASSPGTSRGHEQYF
abundance: many; v_gene: TRBV3-1; d_gene: TRBD2; j_gene: TRBJ2-7; CDR3nt: TGTGCCAGCAGCCCCGCGGGGGGCCCCTACGAGCAGTACTTC; CDR3aa: CASSPAGGPYEQYF
abundance: few; v_gene: TRBV12-3/TRBV12-4; d_gene: NA; j_gene: TRBJ2-1; CDR3nt: TGTGCCAGCAGTTTACGCCCCGCGGCTAGCTCCTACAATGAGCAGTTCTTC; CDR3aa: CASSLRPAASSYNEQFF
abundance: NA; v_gene: TRBV10-3; d_gene: NA; j_gene: TRBJ2-7; CDR3nt: TGTGCCATCAATTTTGGGCAGGGAGCCTACGAGCAGTACTTC; CDR3aa: CAINFGQGAYEQYF
abundance: NA; v_gene: TRBV7-2; d_gene: TRBD2; j_gene: TRBJ2-7; CDR3nt: TGTGCCAGCAGCTTAGAAGCGGGAGTGGGTGAGCAGTACTTC; CDR3aa: CASSLEAGVGEQYF
abundance: NA; v_gene: TRBV12-5; d_gene: NA; j_gene: TRBJ2-7; CDR3nt: TGTGCTAGTGGTTTGTTCCCTGCACCTGAAGAGCAGTACTTC; CDR3aa: CASGLFPAPEEQYF
abundance: NA; v_gene: TRBV18; d_gene: TRBD2; j_gene: TRBJ2-1; CDR3nt: TGTGCCAGCTCACCATCCCTGGCTAGCGGGTTATACAATGAGCAGTTCTTC; CDR3aa: CASSPSLASGLYNEQFF
abundance: few; v_gene: TRBV11-2; d_gene: TRBD2; j_gene: TRBJ2-1; CDR3nt: TGTGCCAGCAGCTGGTCGGAAGCGGGAGGGATCGGTGAGCAGTTCTTC; CDR3aa: CASSWSEAGGIGEQFF
abundance: NA; v_gene: TRBV5-1; d_gene: NA; j_gene: TRBJ1-2; CDR3nt: TGCGCCAGCAGCTTGGATGGGAGGTTTGGCTACACCTTC; CDR3aa: CASSLDGRFGYTF
abundance: many; v_gene: TRBV7-2; d_gene: NA; j_gene: TRBJ1-1; CDR3nt: TGTGCCAGCAGCTTAGATACAGGATTTATGAACACTGAAGCTTTCTTT; CDR3aa: CASSLDTGFMNTEAFF
abundance: NA; v_gene: TRBV12-3/TRBV12-4; d_gene: NA; j_gene: TRBJ1-1; CDR3nt: TGTGCCAGCAAGATCATAATGAACACTGAAGCTTTCTTT; CDR3aa: CASKIIMNTEAFF
abundance: NA; v_gene: TRBV12-3/TRBV12-4; d_gene: NA; j_gene: TRBJ2-1; CDR3nt: TGTGCCAGCAGTTTAAACTATCCCTCCTACAATGAGCAGTTCTTC; CDR3aa: CASSLNYPSYNEQFF
abundance: few; v_gene: TRBV9; d_gene: TRBD2; j_gene: TRBJ2-3; CDR3nt: TGTGCCAGCAGCGTAGTGGCTAGCGGGAGCACAGATACGCAGTATTTT; CDR3aa: CASSVVASGSTDTQYF
abundance: NA; v_gene: TRBV6-1; d_gene: NA; j_gene: TRBJ2-5; CDR3nt: TGTGCCAGCAGGGTAGCGAATCAAGAGACCCAGTACTTC; CDR3aa: CASRVANQETQYF
abundance: many; v_gene: TRBV7-2; d_gene: NA; j_gene: TRBJ2-5; CDR3nt: TGTGCCAGCGGGGGGTTGACAGAGACCCAGTACTTC; CDR3aa: CASGGLTETQYF